This entry features one T cell receptor (beta chain) sequence. This record belongs to a study of cytomegalovirus exposure and HLA in healthy donors. The CDR3 runs to 18 residues. Germline values: CDR1 SGHTA, CDR2 FQGNSA. V gave up 5 bases and J gave up 0 bases; unmatched junction bases: 12. Primers: 60 Vbeta forward and 13 Jbeta reverse. Method: immunoSEQ multiplex PCR; TCRdb's copy keeps in-frame clones and lacks some. The top ten hold roughly 2.1% of the sample, which has some 150,000 clones, roughly four fifths seen once. The chain has TRBV7-2 and TRBJ2-7, with 11 bases matching TRBD2. Specimen: PBMCs. This receptor was taken from a woman in her twenties or thirties in good health and CMV-seropositive. The CDR3 here is CASSVGRASGRPSYEQYF. The CDR3 DNA sequence: TGTGCCAGCAGCGTAGGTCGCGCTAGCGGGAGGCCCTCCTACGAGCAGTACTTC.